Below, 20 T cell receptor beta chains from the same sample are listed, as sequenced in a study of T cell repertoires in cytomegalovirus infection. Antigen specificity for these receptors is unknown. TCRdb reprocessed the reads with MiXCR, giving one entry per CDR3 protein. Of approximately 100,000 distinct CDR3 sequences listed, 25% to 30% are singletons. The sample here was CD8+ T cells from cultured PBMCs, taken from culture after CMV antigen stimulation. The source of these receptors is a human donor in good health (CMV status not recorded). Some clones in this sample may be carry-over from other donors' samples.

V gene TRBV9 combines with J gene TRBJ2-4; TRBD1 matches 8 bases. Trimming cost V 4 bases and J 6 bases; bases outside gene matches: 3. Germline V lookup: CDR1 SGDLS, CDR2 YYNGEE. CDR3 length: 13 amino acids. The CDR3 sequence: CASSRTGINIQYF. The DNA of the CDR3 is TGTGCCAGCAGCCGGACAGGGATAAACATTCAGTACTTC.

This clonotype came up a few times. V and J are TRBV6-6 and TRBJ1-2; the D gene is possibly TRBD1 (5 bases). Germline CDR1 reads MNHNY; CDR2 reads SVGAGI (reference sequence). The V end lost 4 bases, the J end lost 8 bases, and 23 bases lay between the germline ends. This CDR3 comprises 16 residues. The CDR3, as DNA: TGTGCCAGCAGTTTCCCCCCGGGGCCCAGGACGAGAGGCTACACCTTC. Its protein is CASSFPPGPRTRGYTF.

This clonotype appeared a few times. The V call is TRBV27, the J call TRBJ2-2; 15 bases map to TRBD2. The CDR3 sequence is 22 residues long. The V gene's germline CDR1 is MNHEY and CDR2 SMNVEV (reference sequence). The V segment lost 1 base and the J segment 3 bases; nucleotides outside the gene matches: 15. The DNA for the CDR3 is TGTGCCAGCAGTTTATTCCTAGGACTAGCGGGGGGGGTAGGCACTCACACCGGGGAGCTGTTTTTT. Its protein is CASSLFLGLAGGVGTHTGELFF.

This clonotype has a single count. The V call is TRBV20-1, the J call TRBJ1-2; unclear D gene. This CDR3 contains 12 residues. V was pared by 3 bases and J by 6 bases, with 11 bases between. Germline CDR1 is DFQATT and CDR2 is SNEGSKA (reference sequence). CDR3 loop: CSARPSADGYTF. The DNA of the CDR3 is TGCAGTGCTAGGCCATCTGCCGATGGCTACACCTTC.

Many counts were recorded for this clonotype. This rearrangement joins TRBV4-1 to TRBJ2-1, with TRBD1 as a possible D gene (5 bases). CDR3 length equals 14 residues. The germline V gene encodes CDR1 MGHRA and CDR2 YSYEKL. The V and J ends lost 3 bases and 10 bases respectively, with 16 bases between them. CDR3 bases: TGCGCCAGCAGCCAGGGTACGACAGACGACGAGCAGTTCTTC. It yields the protein CASSQGTTDDEQFF.

The chain has TRBV5-6 and TRBJ2-7, with D possibly being TRBD1 or TRBD2 (6 bases each). Germline assignment: CDR1 SGHDT and CDR2 YYEEEE. Trimming pared 4 bases from V and 0 bases from J, leaving 26 bases between. The CDR3 totals 19 residues. In nucleotides, the CDR3 is TGTGCCAGCAGCCGTCGTGGGGGGCGCTCCCTGAGACTCTCCTACGAGCAGTACTTC. Amino acids: CASSRRGGRSLRLSYEQYF. Together with reference TRBV5-6 and TRBJ2-7, the CDR3 gives the full variable domain: DAGVTQSPTHLIKTRGQQVTLRCSPKSGHDTVSWYQQALGQGPQFIFQYYEEEERQRGNFPDRFSGHQFPNYSSELNVNALLLGDSALYLCASSRRGGRSLRLSYEQYFGPGTRLTVT.

This clonotype was detected a few times. V usage is TRBV27 and J usage is TRBJ2-1, with 7 bases aligning to TRBD2. CDR1 is MNHEY, CDR2 SMNVEV, per germline (reference sequence). V gave up 0 bases and J gave up 6 bases; unmatched junction bases: 5. CDR3 length: 15 residues. CDR3 protein: CASSLSAGELNEQFF. CDR3 bases: TGTGCCAGCAGTTTATCTGCGGGGGAGCTCAATGAGCAGTTCTTC.

This clonotype was counted many times. The chain uses TRBV6-1 and TRBJ1-2, with 7 bases lining up with TRBD1. After removal of 5 bases from V and 6 bases from J, the junction contained 12 bases not matched to a gene. Germline V lookup: CDR1 MNHNS, CDR2 SASEGT. The CDR3 is made up of 15 amino acids. CDR3: CASSPFPGTADGYTF. CDR3 DNA: TGTGCCAGCAGTCCCTTCCCCGGGACAGCAGATGGCTACACCTTC.

The chain uses TRBV9 and TRBJ2-7, with a tentative D call TRBD2 (5 bases). The CDR3 has 14 amino acids. Germline V lookup: CDR1 SGDLS, CDR2 YYNGEE. Trimming shortened V by 2 bases and J by 6 bases, and 15 bases separated the two germline ends. CDR3: CASSVAKLGSEQYF. In nucleotides, the CDR3 is TGTGCCAGCAGCGTGGCAAAGCTTGGGAGCGAGCAGTACTTC.

This clonotype was detected many times. The chain carries TRBV7-2 and TRBJ2-6, with a weak D call TRBD2 (6 bases). The germline gives CDR1 SGHTA, CDR2 FQGNSA. Trimming took off 3 bases at V and 4 bases at J, with 19 bases between the two ends. The CDR3 length is 18 residues. CDR3 loop: CASSFRRDALSGANVLTF. CDR3 bases: TGTGCCAGCAGCTTCCGGAGGGACGCACTCTCAGGGGCCAACGTCCTGACTTTC.

The chain employs TRBV27 and TRBJ2-5; D may correspond to TRBD1 or TRBD2 (5 bases each). The germline V and J ends were trimmed by 8 bases and 1 base, with 20 bases remaining between them. The CDR3 loop spans 16 amino acids. CDR1 and CDR2 (germline): MNHEY, SMNVEV (reference sequence). In nucleotides, the CDR3 is TGTGCCAGCTCTTCAGTTACGAGGGACGCCCAAGAGACCCAGTACTTC. Residues: CASSSVTRDAQETQYF.

Concerning this clonotype: A read error may account for a junction end that differs from germline. V is TRBV12-3 or TRBV12-4 and J is TRBJ1-1; D is possibly TRBD1 (6 bases). This CDR3 region has 13 residues. Here the CDR3 DNA reads TGTGCCAGCAGTTTTCAGGGGAACGCTGAAGCTTTCTTT. It codes for CASSFQGNAEAFF.

With respect to this clonotype: The junction departs from germline at one end; a sequencing error may be responsible. The rearrangement links TRBV7-8 to TRBJ2-6, with TRBD2 matching 8 bases. Germline-derived CDR1 and CDR2 are SGHVS and FQNEAQ. The CDR3 consists of 17 residues. This CDR3 reads CASSPRLAGAGASVLTF. Here the CDR3 DNA reads TGTGCCAGCAGCCCCCGCCTCGCGGGAGCGGGGGCCAGCGTCCTGACTTTC.

This clonotype was seen a handful of times. This chain connects TRBV15 to TRBJ2-7; 10 bases match TRBD1. V gave up 3 bases and J gave up 4 bases; unmatched junction bases: 6. The CDR3 contains 15 residues. Germline loops: CDR1 LNHNV, CDR2 YYDKDF (reference sequence). The CDR3 coding sequence is TGTGCCACCAGCAGTCCCGGGACAGGGGTTTACGAGCAGTACTTC. Its protein is CATSSPGTGVYEQYF. Drawing the rest from reference TRBV15 and TRBJ2-7, the complete variable domain is DAMVIQNPRYQVTQFGKPVTLSCSQTLNHNVMYWYQQKSSQAPKLLFHYYDKDFNNEADTPDNFQSRRPNTSFCFLDIRSPGLGDTAMYLCATSSPGTGVYEQYFGPGTRLTVT.

The chain is built from TRBV6-1 and TRBJ2-1; 8 bases fit TRBD2. CDR3 size: 14 residues. The germline V gene has CDR1 MNHNS and CDR2 SASEGT. The V gene end was trimmed by 4 bases and the J gene end by 3 bases; junction bases not matched to a gene: 2. The CDR3 DNA sequence: TGTGCCAGCAGTGGGCTAGCGGGCTACAATGAGCAGTTCTTC. Its protein product is CASSGLAGYNEQFF.

This chain connects TRBV6-5 to TRBJ1-2, with no clear D. Deletions cut 6 bases from V and 2 bases from J, with 10 bases between. The germline V gene encodes CDR1 MNHEY and CDR2 SVGAGI. CDR3 length equals 13 residues. The DNA for the CDR3 is TGTGCCAGCAGGGAGCTCTCCAACTATGGCTACACCTTC. Its protein is CASRELSNYGYTF.

The chain joins TRBV27 to TRBJ2-1; 12 nucleotides line up with TRBD1. Germline values: CDR1 MNHEY, CDR2 SMNVEV (reference sequence). The trim removed 6 bases at V and 9 bases at J, leaving 6 bases unmatched. This CDR3 contains 14 residues. The CDR3 region has the DNA TGTGCCAGCAGGCCGGGACAGGGGGCGTTTGAGCAGTTCTTC. Encoded protein: CASRPGQGAFEQFF.

The J gene is TRBJ2-2, the V gene TRBV19; TRBD1 aligns across 7 bases. Germline V gives CDR1 LNHDA, CDR2 SQIVND (reference sequence). The CDR3 length is 16 residues. The ends lost 3 bases at V and 0 bases at J; junction bases unmatched: 4. The CDR3 DNA sequence: TGTGCCAGTAGTATGTGGGACAGATCGAACACCGGGGAGCTGTTTTTT. It encodes CASSMWDRSNTGELFF.

This clonotype has a count of ten or more. The gene calls are TRBV6-1 and TRBJ2-7; D might be TRBD2 (6 bases). This CDR3 has 14 residues. Germline V gene lookup returns CDR1 MNHNS and CDR2 SASEGT. Trimming shortened V by 1 base and J by 5 bases, and 12 bases separated the two germline ends. The CDR3 spells CASSEVDGGNEQYF. Written as DNA, the CDR3 is TGTGCCAGCAGTGAAGTTGATGGAGGGAACGAGCAGTACTTC.

This clonotype was observed many times. The V gene is TRBV7-9, the J gene TRBJ1-1; D is possibly TRBD1 (5 bases). The V gene lost 4 bases and the J gene lost 7 bases, with 10 bases spanning the gap. CDR1 is SEHNR, CDR2 FQNEAQ, per germline (reference sequence). The CDR3 contains 12 residues. In DNA form, the CDR3 reads TGTGCCAGCAGCTGGGGGTCGGGTGAAGCTTTCTTT. Protein: CASSWGSGEAFF. The full variable domain, in which reference TRBV7-9 and TRBJ1-1 provide the parts outside the CDR3, is DTGVSQNPRHKITKRGQNVTFRCDPISEHNRLYWYRQTLGQGPEFLTYFQNEAQLEKSRLLSDRFSAERPKGSFSTLEIQRTEQGDSAMYLCASSWGSGEAFFGQGTRLTVV.